In its sample, the clone carrying this T cell receptor beta chain was seen many times. Its antigen is currently unknown. The data belong to a study of T cells after yellow fever vaccination. UMIs were added to TCR cDNA along with a universal primer site when it was made by 5'RACE template switching. Each CDR3 protein is one row after TCRdb ran MiXCR on the 5' RACE reads. The data show about 240,000 distinct CDR3 sequences, about 3.7% seen once. Trimming removed 4 bases at V and 4 bases at J, with 14 bases between. The CDR3 is made up of 14 amino acids. The germline V gene has CDR1 MDHEN and CDR2 SYDVKM. Findings and caveats of the study: Subsequent to the booster, the majority of primary-vaccination clones reappeared (less than 97% CD4, 88% CD8). Abundant clonotypes from the bulk population could get into FACS-sorted repertoires as contaminants. The appearance of a small share of clonotypes in both CD4 and CD8 compartments was observed.

This receptor was taken from a man aged 18 to 30 who received the YFV17D yellow fever vaccine. The sequencing here drew on PBMCs, taken 15 days after the yellow fever booster vaccination. The chain links TRBV28 to TRBJ2-7; no clear D gene. The CDR3 DNA reads as TGTGCCAGCAGTTCCCAAGGGCGCGGTTACGAGCAGTACGTC. Translation: CASSSQGRGYEQYV.